This T cell receptor (beta chain) was sequenced during a study of post-analysis software for immune sequencing data (dated by TCRdb to 2014 to 2015). Describing the broader study: Recorded disease courses included relapsing-remitting, secondary progressive and progressive-relapsing multiple sclerosis, with some patients lacking subtype annotation. Patient repertoires were compared against ten to eleven previously published healthy control repertoires from donors aged about 6 to 27 years. A subset of samples was prepared in parallel using single-end sample barcoding, then pooled and co-amplified after Illumina adapter ligation. Results the study describes overall, beyond this receptor: Significantly higher frequencies in patients than in controls were found for five TRBV segments, including TRBV5-6, TRBV5-1 and TRBV20-1. Compared with controls, multiple sclerosis patients had significantly lower normalized Chao1 diversity, a finding suggesting substantial peripheral T-cell clonal expansion. The control group was slightly older than the multiple sclerosis patient group. Strong co-clustering of samples prepared in the same batch was shown by direct clustering with F measure, prompting a batch-effect correction.

TCR beta repertoires were profiled from peripheral blood of approximately 13 young patients with multiple sclerosis to demonstrate the VDJtools post-analysis software. Multiple sclerosis patients were children and adolescents aged about 6 to 15 years. Library generation was performed with PCR. The instrument given in TCRdb is Illumina HiSeq 2500. Unique molecular identifiers were incorporated into TCR beta cDNA libraries to reduce PCR and sequencing biases. Per 1 to 10 million input T cells, approximately 500,000 cDNA molecules were obtained, such that each molecule approximated one T cell. Patient libraries were prepared and sequenced with the same protocol used for the earlier healthy control dataset. Within a given batch, samples were prepared together, multiplexed and sequenced on the same HiSeq lane. The source study handled its data this way. Raw barcoded reads were processed with MIGEC, discarding single-read molecular identifier groups before consensus assembly and CDR3 extraction. VDJtools was used for post-analysis of the clonotype tables, with diversity normalized by down-sampling every dataset to the smallest sample size. In repertoire overlap clustering, CDR3 amino acid sequences, but not nucleotide sequences, were matched to correct batch-related cross-sample contamination. The public reads were reanalyzed by TCRdb: fastp trimming at Q25, MiXCR alignment, in-frame beta chains only. Each entry merges the rows of one CDR3 protein and shows their most common DNA and genes. The V and J calls here are based on TCRdb, not the publication. The sample table contains around 710,000 distinct CDR3 sequences; only one count was recorded for 40% to 55% of them. Roughly 4.5% of the sample is in the top ten clones.

Including the terminal cysteine and phenylalanine, the CDR3 comprises 14 residues. Solely the CDR3 DNA is kept, with 42 bases framed from the first base. CDR1 is given as MDHEN and CDR2 as SYDVKM, both from the germline V gene. The germline V and J ends show losses of 4 bases and 2 bases respectively, and no gene match explains 2 bases of the junction. There are a few counts of this clonotype. Its antigen is still unknown. No much larger clonotype is one base removed from it; base qualities were not supplied. The TCR sequence derives from a girl aged 5-17 years with multiple sclerosis. Sequencing input: blood. This chain is built from TRBV28 and TRBJ2-1, with 7 bases matching TRBD2. The CDR3 region: CASSSAGTYNEQFF. The DNA is TGTGCCAGCAGTTCAGCGGGGACCTACAATGAGCAGTTCTTC.